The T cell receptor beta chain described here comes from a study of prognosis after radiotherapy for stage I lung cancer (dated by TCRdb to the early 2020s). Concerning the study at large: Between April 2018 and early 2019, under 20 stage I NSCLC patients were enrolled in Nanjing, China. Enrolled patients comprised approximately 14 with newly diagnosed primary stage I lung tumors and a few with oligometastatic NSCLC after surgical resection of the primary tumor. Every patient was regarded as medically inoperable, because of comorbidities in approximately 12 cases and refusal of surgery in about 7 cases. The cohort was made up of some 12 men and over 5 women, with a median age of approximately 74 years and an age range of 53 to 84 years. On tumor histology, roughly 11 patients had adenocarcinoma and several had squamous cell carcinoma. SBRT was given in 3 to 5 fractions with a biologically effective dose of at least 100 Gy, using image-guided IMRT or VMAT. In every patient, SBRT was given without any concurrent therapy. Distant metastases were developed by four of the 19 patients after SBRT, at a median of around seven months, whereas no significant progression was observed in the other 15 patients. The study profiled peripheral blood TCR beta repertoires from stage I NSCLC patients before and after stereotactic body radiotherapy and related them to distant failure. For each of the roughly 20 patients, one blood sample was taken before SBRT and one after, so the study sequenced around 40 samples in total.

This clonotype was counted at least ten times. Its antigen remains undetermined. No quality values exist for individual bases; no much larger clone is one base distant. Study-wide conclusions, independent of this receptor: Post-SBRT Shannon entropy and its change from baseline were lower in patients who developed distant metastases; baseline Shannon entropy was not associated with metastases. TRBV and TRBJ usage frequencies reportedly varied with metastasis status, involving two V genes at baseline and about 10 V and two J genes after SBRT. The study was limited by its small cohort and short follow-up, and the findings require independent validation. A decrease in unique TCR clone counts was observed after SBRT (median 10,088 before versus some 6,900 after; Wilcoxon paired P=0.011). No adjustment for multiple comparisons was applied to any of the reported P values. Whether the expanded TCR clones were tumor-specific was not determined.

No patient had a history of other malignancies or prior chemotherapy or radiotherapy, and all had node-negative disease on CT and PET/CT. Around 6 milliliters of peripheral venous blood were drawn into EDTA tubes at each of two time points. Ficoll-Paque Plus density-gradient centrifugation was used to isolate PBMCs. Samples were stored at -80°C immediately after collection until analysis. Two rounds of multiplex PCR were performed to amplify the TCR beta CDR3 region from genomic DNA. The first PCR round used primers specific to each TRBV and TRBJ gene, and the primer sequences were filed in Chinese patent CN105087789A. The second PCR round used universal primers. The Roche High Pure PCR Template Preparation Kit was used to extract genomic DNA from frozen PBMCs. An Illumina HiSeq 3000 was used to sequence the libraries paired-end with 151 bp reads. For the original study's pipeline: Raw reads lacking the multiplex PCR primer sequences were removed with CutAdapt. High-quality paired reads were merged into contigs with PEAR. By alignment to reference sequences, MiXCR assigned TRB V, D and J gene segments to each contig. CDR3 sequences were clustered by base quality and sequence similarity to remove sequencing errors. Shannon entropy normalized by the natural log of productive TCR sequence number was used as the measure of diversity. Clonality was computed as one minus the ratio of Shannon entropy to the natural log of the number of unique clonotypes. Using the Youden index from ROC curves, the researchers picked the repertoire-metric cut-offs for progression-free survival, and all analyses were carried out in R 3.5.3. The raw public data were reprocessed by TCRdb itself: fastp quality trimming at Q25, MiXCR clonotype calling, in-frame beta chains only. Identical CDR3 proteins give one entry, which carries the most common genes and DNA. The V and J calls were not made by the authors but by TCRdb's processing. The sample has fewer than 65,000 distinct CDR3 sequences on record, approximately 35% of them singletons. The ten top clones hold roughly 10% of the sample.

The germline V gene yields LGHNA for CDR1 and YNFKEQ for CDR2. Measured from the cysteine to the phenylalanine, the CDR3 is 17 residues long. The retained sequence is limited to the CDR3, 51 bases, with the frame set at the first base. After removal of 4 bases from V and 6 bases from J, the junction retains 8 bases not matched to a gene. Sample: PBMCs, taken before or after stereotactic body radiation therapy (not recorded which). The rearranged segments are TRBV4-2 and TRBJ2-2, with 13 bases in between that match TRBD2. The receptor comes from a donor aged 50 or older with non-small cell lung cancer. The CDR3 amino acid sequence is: CASSPGLAGAIAGELFF. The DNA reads TGTGCCAGCAGCCCCGGACTAGCGGGAGCGATAGCCGGGGAGCTGTTTTTT.